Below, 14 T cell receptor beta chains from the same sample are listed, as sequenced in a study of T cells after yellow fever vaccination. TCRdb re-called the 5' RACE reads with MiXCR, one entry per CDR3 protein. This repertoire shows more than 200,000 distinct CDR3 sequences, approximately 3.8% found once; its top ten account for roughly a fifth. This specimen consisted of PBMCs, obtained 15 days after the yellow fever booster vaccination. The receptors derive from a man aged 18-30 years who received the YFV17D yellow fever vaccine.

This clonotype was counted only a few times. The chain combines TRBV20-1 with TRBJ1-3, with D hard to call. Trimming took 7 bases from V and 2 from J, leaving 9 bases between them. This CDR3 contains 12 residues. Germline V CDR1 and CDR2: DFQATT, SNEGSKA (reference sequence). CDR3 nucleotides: TGCAGTGTCTCTGGGGCTGGAAACACCATATATTTT. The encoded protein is CSVSGAGNTIYF.

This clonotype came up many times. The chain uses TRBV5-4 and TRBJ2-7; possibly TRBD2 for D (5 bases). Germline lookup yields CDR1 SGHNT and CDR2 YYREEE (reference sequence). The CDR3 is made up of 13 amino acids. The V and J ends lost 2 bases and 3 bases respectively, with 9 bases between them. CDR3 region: CASSFGLNYEQYF. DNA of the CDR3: TGTGCCAGCAGCTTCGGACTGAACTACGAGCAGTACTTC.

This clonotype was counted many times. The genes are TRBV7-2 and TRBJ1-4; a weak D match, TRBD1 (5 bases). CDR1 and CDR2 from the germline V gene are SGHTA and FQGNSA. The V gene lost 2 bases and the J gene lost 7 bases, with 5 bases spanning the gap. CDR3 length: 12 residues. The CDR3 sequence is CASSLQGEKLFF. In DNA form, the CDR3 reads TGTGCCAGCAGCTTACAGGGTGAAAAACTGTTTTTT.

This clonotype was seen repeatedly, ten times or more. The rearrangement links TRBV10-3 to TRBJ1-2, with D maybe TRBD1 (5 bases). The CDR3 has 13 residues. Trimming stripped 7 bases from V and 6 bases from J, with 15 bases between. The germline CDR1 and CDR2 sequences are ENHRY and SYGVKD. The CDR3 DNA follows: TGTGCCATCACCCCACAGGATAGCGATGGCTACACCTTC. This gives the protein CAITPQDSDGYTF.

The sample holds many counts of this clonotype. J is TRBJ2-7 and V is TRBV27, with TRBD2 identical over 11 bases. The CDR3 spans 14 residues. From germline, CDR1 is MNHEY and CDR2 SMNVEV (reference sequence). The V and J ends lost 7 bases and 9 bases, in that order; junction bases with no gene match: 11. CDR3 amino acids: CASTERASGGLQYF. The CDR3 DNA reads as TGTGCCAGCACCGAGAGAGCTAGCGGGGGGCTGCAGTACTTC.

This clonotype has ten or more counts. CDR3 sequence: CASSLGSGSSYEQYF. CDR3 DNA sequence: TGTGCCAGCAGCTTAGGCAGCGGCTCCTCCTACGAGCAGTACTTC. The V call is TRBV7-2, the J call TRBJ2-7; tentative D call: TRBD2 (5 bases). The CDR3 sequence is 15 residues long. V gave up 1 base and J gave up 0 bases, with 10 bases separating them. Germline V CDR1 and CDR2: SGHTA, FQGNSA.

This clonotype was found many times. The CDR3 DNA follows: TGTGCCAGCAGTCCGTCGGGGCAGGGGGCGAATATCGGAAACACCATATATTTT. Amino acid sequence: CASSPSGQGANIGNTIYF. The rearrangement links TRBV28 to TRBJ1-3; 8 positions match TRBD1. The J segment lost 4 bases and the V segment lost 5 bases, leaving 16 bases of the junction unmatched. Germline CDR1 MDHEN, CDR2 SYDVKM. The CDR3 has 18 amino acids.

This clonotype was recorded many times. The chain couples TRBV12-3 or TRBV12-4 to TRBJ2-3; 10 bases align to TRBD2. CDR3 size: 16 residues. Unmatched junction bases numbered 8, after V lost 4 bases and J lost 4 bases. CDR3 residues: CASSSVLGTSADTQYF. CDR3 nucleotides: TGTGCCAGCAGTTCTGTCTTGGGGACTAGCGCAGATACGCAGTATTTT.

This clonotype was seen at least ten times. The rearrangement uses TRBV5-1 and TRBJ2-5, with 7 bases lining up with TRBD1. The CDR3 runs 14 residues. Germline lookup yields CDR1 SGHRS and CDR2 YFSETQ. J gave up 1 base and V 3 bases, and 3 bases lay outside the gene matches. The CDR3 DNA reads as TGCGCCAGCAGCTCCCGGGACAGCCAAGAGACCCAGTACTTC. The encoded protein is CASSSRDSQETQYF.

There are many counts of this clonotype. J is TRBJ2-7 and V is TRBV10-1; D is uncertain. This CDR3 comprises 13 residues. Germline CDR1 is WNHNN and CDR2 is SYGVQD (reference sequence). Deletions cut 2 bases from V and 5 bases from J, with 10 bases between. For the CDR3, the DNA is TGCGCCAGCAGTGAGACGGAAAGGGACGAGCAGTACTTC. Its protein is CASSETERDEQYF.

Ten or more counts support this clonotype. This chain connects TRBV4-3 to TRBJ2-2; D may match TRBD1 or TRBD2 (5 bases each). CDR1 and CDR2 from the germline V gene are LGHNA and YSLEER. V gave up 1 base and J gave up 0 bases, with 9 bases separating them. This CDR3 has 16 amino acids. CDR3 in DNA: TGCGCCAGCAGCCAAGGAATGGGGGCGAACACCGGGGAGCTGTTTTTT. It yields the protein CASSQGMGANTGELFF.

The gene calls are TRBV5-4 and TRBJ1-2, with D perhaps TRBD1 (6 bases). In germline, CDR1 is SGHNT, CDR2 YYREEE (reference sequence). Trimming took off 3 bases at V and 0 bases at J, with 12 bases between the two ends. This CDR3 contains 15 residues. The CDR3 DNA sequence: TGTGCCAGCAGCTCCCAGACAGGATCTAACTATGGCTACACCTTC. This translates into CASSSQTGSNYGYTF.

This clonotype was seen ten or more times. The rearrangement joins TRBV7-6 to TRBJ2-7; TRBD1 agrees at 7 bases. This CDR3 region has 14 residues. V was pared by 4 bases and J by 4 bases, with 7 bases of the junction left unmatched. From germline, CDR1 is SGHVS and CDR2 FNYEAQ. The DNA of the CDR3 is TGTGCCAGCAGCTCGACAGGGTTCGATTACGAGCAGTACTTC. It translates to CASSSTGFDYEQYF.

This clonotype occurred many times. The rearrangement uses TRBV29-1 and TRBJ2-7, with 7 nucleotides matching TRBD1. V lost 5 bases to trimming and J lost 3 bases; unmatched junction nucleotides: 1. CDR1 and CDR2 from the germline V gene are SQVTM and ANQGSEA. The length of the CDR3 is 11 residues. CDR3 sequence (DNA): TGCAGCGTTCGGGACAGCTACGAGCAGTACGTC. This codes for CSVRDSYEQYV.